This TCR beta chain derives from a study of cytomegalovirus exposure and HLA in healthy donors. Whole-study findings and limits: There were 150 or so TCR beta chains listed as cytomegalovirus-associated. Earlier analysis looked at TCR beta V segments, and most were productive about 90% or about 30% of the time.

This PCR relied on a set of 60 Vbeta primers and 13 Jbeta primers. The table came from immunoSEQ multiplex PCR; TCRdb's copy has only in-frame clones and leaves some out. Altogether about 180,000 clones are present, 80% to 85% being singletons, with the ten largest covering 2% to 2.5%. Trimming at V came to 1 base and at J to 5 bases, leaving 5 bases not matched to a gene. Germline V gives CDR1 SEHNR, CDR2 FQNEAQ (reference sequence). The CDR3 extends over 15 amino acids. As regards this clone: The antigen is not known.

Sequenced sample: PBMCs. The TCR sequence derives from a woman between 25 and 40 years old in good health and CMV-seronegative. V and J are TRBV7-9 and TRBJ2-5, with 9 bases that match TRBD1. The CDR3 DNA follows: TGTGCCAGCAGCTTAGACAGGGGGCTGGGGGAGACCCAGTACTTC. It codes for CASSLDRGLGETQYF.